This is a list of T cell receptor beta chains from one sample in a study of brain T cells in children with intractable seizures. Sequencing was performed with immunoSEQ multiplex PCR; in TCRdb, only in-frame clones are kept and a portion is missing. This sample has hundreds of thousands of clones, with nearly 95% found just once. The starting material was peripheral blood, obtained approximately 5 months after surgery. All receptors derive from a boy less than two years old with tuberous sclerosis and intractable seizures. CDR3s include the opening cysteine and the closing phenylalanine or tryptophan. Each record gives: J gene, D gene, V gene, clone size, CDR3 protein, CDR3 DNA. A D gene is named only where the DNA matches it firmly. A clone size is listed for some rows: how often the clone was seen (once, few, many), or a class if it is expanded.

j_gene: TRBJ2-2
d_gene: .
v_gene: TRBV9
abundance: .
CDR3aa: CASSTGPSNTGELFF
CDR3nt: TGTGCCAGCAGCACAGGTCCGTCGAACACCGGGGAGCTGTTTTTT

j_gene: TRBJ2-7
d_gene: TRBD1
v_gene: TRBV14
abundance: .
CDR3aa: CASSQGQGFYEQYF
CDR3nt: TGTGCCAGCAGCCAAGGACAGGGGTTCTACGAGCAGTACTTC

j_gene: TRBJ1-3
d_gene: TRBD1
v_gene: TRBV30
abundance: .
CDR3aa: CAWSSDRGPLYSGNTIYF
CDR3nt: TGTGCCTGGAGCTCGGACAGGGGGCCTCTGTACTCTGGAAACACCATATATTTT

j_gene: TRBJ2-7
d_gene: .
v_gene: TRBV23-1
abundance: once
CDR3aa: CASSQAHPPLAHSYEQYF
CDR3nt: TGCGCCAGCAGTCAAGCACACCCCCCTCTAGCGCACTCCTACGAGCAGTACTTC

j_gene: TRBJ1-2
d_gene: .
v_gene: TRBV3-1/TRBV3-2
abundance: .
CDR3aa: CASSLADSNYGYTF
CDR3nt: TGTGCCAGCAGCCTTGCAGACTCTAACTATGGCTACACCTTC

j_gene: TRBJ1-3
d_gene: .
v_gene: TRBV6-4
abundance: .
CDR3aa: CATPGPLYGNTIYF
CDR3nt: TGTGCCACTCCGGGACCACTGTATGGAAACACCATATATTTT

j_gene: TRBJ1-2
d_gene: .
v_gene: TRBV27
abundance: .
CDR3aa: CASSLQGNYGYTF
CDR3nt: TGTGCCAGCAGTTTACAGGGAAACTATGGCTACACCTTC

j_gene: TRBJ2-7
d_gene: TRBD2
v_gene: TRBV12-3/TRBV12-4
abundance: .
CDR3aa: CASSKGLHSEQYF
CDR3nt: TGTGCCAGCAGTAAGGGACTACATTCCGAGCAGTACTTC

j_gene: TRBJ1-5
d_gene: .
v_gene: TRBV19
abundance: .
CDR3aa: CASSPRNTYSNQPQHF
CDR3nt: TGTGCCAGTAGCCCTCGGAACACCTATAGCAATCAGCCCCAGCATTTT

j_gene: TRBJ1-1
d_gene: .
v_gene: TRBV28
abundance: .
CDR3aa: CASSYLNTEAFF
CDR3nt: TGTGCCAGCAGTTACCTGAACACTGAAGCTTTCTTT

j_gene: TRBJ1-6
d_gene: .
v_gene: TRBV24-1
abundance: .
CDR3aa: CATSDHRWGTNSPLHF
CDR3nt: TGTGCCACCAGTGACCATAGGTGGGGGACCAATTCACCCCTCCACTTT

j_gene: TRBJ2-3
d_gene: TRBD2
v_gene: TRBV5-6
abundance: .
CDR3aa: CASSPGLVGDTQYF
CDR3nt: TGTGCCAGCAGCCCCGGACTAGTAGGAGATACGCAGTATTTT

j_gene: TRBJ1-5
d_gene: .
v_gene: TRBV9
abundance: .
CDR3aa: CASSVGGGNQPQHF
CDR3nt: TGTGCCAGCAGCGTAGGGGGCGGCAATCAGCCCCAGCATTTT

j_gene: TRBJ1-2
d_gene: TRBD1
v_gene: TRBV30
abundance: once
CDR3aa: CAWSGWTDRGLTYGYTF
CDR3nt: TGTGCCTGGAGTGGATGGACGGACAGGGGTTTAACCTATGGCTACACCTTC

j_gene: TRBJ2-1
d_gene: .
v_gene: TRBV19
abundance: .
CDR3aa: CASSVRQPAYNEQFF
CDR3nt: TGTGCCAGTAGTGTGAGACAACCGGCCTACAATGAGCAGTTCTTC

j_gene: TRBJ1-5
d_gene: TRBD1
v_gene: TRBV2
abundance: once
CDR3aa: CASSGQGARNQPQHF
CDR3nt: TGTGCCAGCAGTGGTCAGGGGGCCCGGAATCAGCCCCAGCATTTT

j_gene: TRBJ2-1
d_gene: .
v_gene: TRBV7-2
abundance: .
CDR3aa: CASSLIPGDYNEQFF
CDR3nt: TGTGCCAGCAGCTTGATACCGGGAGACTACAATGAGCAGTTCTTC

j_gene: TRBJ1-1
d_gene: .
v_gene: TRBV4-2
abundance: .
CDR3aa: CASSQVLGRNTEAFF
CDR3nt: TGTGCCAGCAGCCAAGTCCTGGGGAGGAACACTGAAGCTTTCTTT

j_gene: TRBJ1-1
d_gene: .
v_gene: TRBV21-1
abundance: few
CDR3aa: CASSKQGSNTEAFF
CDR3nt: TGTGCCAGCAGCAAACAGGGTAGTAACACTGAAGCTTTCTTT

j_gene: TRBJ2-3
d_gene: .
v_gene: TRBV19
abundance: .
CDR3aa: CASSSQGPDTQYF
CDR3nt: TGTGCCAGTAGCTCACAGGGCCCAGATACGCAGTATTTT

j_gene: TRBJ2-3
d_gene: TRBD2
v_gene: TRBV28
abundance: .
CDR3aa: CASSLLSGRSTDTQYF
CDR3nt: TGTGCCAGCAGTTTATTGAGCGGGAGGAGCACAGATACGCAGTATTTT

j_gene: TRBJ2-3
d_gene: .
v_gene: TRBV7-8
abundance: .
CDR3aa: CASSLGRSGTDTQYF
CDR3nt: TGTGCCAGCAGCTTAGGGAGGAGCGGCACAGATACGCAGTATTTT

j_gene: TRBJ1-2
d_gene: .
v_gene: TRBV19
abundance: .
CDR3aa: CASSWYNYGYTF
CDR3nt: TGTGCCAGTAGTTGGTATAACTATGGCTACACCTTC

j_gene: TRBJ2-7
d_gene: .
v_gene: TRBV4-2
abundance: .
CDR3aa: CASSQDPDPYEQYF
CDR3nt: TGTGCCAGCAGCCAAGATCCCGACCCCTACGAGCAGTACTTC

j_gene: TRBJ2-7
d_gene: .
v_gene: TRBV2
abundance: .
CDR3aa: CASSWPGVSYEQYF
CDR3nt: TGTGCCAGCAGTTGGCCGGGGGTCTCCTACGAGCAGTACTTC

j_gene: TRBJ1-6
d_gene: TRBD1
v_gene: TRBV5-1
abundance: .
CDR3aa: CASSLAPGQNSPLHF
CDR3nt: TGCGCCAGCAGCTTGGCCCCGGGACAGAACTCACCCCTCCACTTT

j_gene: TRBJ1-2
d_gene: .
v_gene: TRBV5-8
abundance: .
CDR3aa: CASSLFDGYGYTF
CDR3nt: TGTGCCAGCAGCTTGTTTGATGGCTATGGCTACACCTTC

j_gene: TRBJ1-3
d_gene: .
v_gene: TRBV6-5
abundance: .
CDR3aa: CASSWTSGNTIYF
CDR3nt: TGTGCCAGCAGCTGGACTTCGGGAAACACCATATATTTT

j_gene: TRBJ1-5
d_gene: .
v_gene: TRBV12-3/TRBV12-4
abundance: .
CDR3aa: CASSSDSNQPQHF
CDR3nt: TGTGCCAGCAGTTCAGATAGCAATCAGCCCCAGCATTTT

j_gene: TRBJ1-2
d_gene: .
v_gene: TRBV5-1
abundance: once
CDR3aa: CASSLGFGEYGYTF
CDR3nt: TGCGCCAGCAGCTTGGGGTTCGGGGAGTATGGCTACACCTTC

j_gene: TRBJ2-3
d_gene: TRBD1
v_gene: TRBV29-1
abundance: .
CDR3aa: CSVLKTGASTDTQYF
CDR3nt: TGCAGCGTCCTTAAAACAGGGGCTAGCACAGATACGCAGTATTTT

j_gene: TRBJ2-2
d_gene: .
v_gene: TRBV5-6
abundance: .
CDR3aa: CASKKGHMNTGELFF
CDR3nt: TGTGCCAGCAAGAAGGGACATATGAACACCGGGGAGCTGTTTTTT

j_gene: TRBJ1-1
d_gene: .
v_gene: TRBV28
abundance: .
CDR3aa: CASSRTGNTEAFF
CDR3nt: TGTGCCAGCAGTCGAACAGGGAACACTGAAGCTTTCTTT

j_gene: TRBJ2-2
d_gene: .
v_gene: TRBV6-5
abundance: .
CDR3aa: CASSYREDTGELFF
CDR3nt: TGTGCCAGCAGTTACAGGGAGGACACCGGGGAGCTGTTTTTT

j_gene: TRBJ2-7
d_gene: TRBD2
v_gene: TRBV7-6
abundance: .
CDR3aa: CASSFSLADYEQYF
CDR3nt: TGTGCCAGCAGCTTCAGCCTAGCGGACTACGAGCAGTACTTC

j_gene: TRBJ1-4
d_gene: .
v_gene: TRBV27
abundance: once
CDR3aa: CASARNEKLFF
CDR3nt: TGTGCCTCAGCCCGGAATGAAAAACTGTTTTTT

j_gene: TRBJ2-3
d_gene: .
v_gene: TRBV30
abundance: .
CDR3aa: CAWSFGPGADTQYF
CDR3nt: TGTGCCTGGAGTTTTGGGCCCGGAGCAGATACGCAGTATTTT

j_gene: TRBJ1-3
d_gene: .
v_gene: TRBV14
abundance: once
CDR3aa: CASRLGNTIYF
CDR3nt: TGTGCCAGCAGGCTTGGAAACACCATATATTTT

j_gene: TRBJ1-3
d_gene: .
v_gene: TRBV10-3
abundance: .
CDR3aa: CATLKGGEKTGNTIYF
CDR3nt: TGTGCCACCCTCAAAGGGGGGGAAAAGACTGGAAACACCATATATTTT

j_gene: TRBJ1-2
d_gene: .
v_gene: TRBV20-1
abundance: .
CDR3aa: CSASPTQGYGYTF
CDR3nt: TGCAGTGCTAGTCCCACACAGGGATATGGCTACACCTTC

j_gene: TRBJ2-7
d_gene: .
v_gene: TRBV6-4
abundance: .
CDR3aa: CASSTPGQCYEQYF
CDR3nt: TGTGCCAGCAGTACCCCGGGACAATGCTACGAGCAGTACTTC

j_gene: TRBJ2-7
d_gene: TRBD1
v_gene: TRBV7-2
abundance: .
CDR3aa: CASSPGPQGWTGTYF
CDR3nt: TGTGCCAGCAGCCCCGGCCCCCAGGGTTGGACAGGCACGTACTTC

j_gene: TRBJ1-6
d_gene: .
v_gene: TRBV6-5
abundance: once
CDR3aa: CASGRNSPLHF
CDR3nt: TGTGCCAGCGGACGAAATTCACCCCTCCACTTT

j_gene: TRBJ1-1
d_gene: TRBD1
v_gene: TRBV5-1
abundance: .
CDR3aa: CASSPTGTGGNTEAFF
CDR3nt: TGCGCCAGCAGCCCCACCGGGACAGGGGGGAACACTGAAGCTTTCTTT

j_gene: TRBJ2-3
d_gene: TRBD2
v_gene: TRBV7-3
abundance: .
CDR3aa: CASSQGGRASTDTQYF
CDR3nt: TGTGCCAGCAGCCAGGGCGGGAGGGCTAGCACAGATACGCAGTATTTT

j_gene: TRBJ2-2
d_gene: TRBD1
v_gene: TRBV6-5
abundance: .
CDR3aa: CASSLGQLNTGELFF
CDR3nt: TGTGCCAGCAGCCTGGGACAGCTGAACACCGGGGAGCTGTTTTTT

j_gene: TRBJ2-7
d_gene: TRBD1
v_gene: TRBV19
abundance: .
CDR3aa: CASSVEQGNYEQYF
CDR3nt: TGTGCCAGTAGTGTCGAACAGGGGAACTACGAGCAGTACTTC

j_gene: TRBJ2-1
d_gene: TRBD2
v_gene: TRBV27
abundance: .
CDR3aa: CASSSSGSSYNEQFF
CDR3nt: TGTGCCAGCAGTTCTAGCGGGAGCTCCTACAATGAGCAGTTCTTC

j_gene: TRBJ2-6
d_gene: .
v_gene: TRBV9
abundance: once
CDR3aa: CASSVGTTGYSGANVLTF
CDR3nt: TGTGCCAGCAGCGTAGGTACGACAGGATACTCTGGGGCCAACGTCCTGACTTTC

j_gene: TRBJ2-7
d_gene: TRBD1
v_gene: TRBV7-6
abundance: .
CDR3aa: CASTPRTGGVYEQYF
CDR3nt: TGTGCCAGCACCCCAAGGACAGGGGGTGTCTACGAGCAGTACTTC

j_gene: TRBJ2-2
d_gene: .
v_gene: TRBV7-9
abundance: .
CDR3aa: CASSLEGTTRSNTGELFF
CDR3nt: TGTGCCAGCAGCTTAGAAGGGACCACCCGGTCGAACACCGGGGAGCTGTTTTTT

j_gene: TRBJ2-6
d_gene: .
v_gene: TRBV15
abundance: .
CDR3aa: CATRDSGANVLTF
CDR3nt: TGTGCCACCAGAGACTCTGGGGCCAACGTCCTGACTTTC

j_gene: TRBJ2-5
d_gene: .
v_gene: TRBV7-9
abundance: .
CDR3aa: CASSFASEETQYF
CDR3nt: TGTGCCAGCAGCTTTGCCTCCGAGGAGACCCAGTACTTC

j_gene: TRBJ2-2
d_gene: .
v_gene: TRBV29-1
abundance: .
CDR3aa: CSVEIVLGVAGRNTGELFF
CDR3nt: TGCAGCGTTGAAATCGTCTTAGGGGTGGCAGGGAGGAACACCGGGGAGCTGTTTTTT

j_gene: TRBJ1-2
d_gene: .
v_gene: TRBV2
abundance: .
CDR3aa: CASRKQPMSGYTF
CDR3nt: TGTGCCAGCAGGAAGCAGCCCATGTCGGGCTACACCTTC

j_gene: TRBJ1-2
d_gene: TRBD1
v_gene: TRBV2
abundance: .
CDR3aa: CASSVRDRVYYGYTF
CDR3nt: TGTGCCAGCAGCGTTCGGGACAGGGTGTACTATGGCTACACCTTC